This entry lists 3 T cell receptor beta chains sequenced from one sample in a study of OX40 agonist ivuxolimab in advanced cancers. Repertoires were generated with immunoSEQ multiplex PCR, while TCRdb's copy carries only in-frame clones and drops some. This table has roughly 35,000 clones, around 92% appearing once. The source material was CD4+ or CD8+ T cells sorted from blood, sampled in a trial of the OX40 agonist ivuxolimab. Source of these receptors: an adult with an advanced solid tumor such as melanoma, head and neck, liver or kidney cancer.

The gene calls are TRBV30 and TRBJ2-7; D may be TRBD1 (6 bases). Between the trimmed V and J ends, which lost 4 bases and 1 base, there was a span of 8 bases. This CDR3 is 12 amino acids long. The V gene's germline CDR1 is GTSNPN and CDR2 SVGIG (reference sequence). This CDR3 is CAWKGQSYEQYF. CDR3 sequence (DNA): TGTGCCTGGAAAGGACAGTCCTACGAGCAGTACTTC.

J is TRBJ1-5 and V is TRBV6-1; no firm D call. The V gene's germline CDR1 is MNHNS and CDR2 SASEGT. V was clipped by 7 bases and J by 0 bases, with 10 bases between them. The CDR3 consists of 14 residues. This CDR3 reads CASTHLYSNQPQHF. The CDR3 region has the DNA TGTGCCAGCACTCACCTATATAGCAATCAGCCCCAGCATTTT.

The chain couples TRBV7-9 to TRBJ2-1, with 11 bases aligning to TRBD1. V shed 3 bases, J shed 9 bases, and the junction held 10 bases outside the gene matches. This CDR3 spans 16 amino acids. CDR1 and CDR2 from the germline V gene are SEHNR and FQNEAQ (reference sequence). CDR3 amino acids: CASSFLRDRGNVEQFF. The CDR3 nucleotides are TGTGCCAGCAGCTTTCTGCGGGACAGGGGGAATGTTGAGCAGTTCTTC.